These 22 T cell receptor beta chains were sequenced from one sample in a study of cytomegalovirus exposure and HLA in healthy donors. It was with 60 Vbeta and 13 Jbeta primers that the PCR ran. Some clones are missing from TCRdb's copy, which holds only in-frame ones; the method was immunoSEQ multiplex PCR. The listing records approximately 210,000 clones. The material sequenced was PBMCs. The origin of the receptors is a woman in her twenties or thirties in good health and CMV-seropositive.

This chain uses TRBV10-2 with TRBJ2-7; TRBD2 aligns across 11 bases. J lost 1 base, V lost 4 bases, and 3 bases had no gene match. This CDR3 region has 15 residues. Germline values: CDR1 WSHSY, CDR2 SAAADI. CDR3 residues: CASSGTSGWSYEQYF. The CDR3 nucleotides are TGCGCCAGCAGTGGGACTAGCGGGTGGTCCTACGAGCAGTACTTC.

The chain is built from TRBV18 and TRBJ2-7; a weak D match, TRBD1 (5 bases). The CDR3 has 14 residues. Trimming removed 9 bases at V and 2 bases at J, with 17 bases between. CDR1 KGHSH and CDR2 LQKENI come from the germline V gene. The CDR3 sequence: CASANPDRPYEQYF. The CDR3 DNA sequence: TGTGCCAGTGCCAATCCCGACAGACCCTACGAGCAGTACTTC.

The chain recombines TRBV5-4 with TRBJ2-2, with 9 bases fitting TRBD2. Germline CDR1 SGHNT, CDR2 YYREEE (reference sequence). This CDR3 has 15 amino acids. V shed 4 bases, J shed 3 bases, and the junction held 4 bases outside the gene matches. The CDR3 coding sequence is TGTGCCAGCAGCCATCCTAGCGGGGACACCGGGGAGCTGTTTTTT. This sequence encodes CASSHPSGDTGELFF.

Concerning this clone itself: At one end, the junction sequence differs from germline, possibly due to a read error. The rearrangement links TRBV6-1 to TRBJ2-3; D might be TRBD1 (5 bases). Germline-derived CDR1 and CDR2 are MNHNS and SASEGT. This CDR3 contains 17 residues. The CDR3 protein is CASSEEDSLAGPDTQYF. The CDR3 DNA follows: TGTGCCAGCAGCGAAGAAGACTCTTTAGCAGGGCCAGATACGCAGTATTTT.

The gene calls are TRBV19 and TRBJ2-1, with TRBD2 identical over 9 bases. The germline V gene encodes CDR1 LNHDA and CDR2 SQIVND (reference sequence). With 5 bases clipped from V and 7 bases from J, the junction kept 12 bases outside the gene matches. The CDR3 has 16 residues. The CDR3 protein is CASSSPSGEPWNEQFF. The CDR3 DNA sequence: TGTGCCAGTAGTTCGCCTAGCGGGGAACCTTGGAATGAGCAGTTCTTC.

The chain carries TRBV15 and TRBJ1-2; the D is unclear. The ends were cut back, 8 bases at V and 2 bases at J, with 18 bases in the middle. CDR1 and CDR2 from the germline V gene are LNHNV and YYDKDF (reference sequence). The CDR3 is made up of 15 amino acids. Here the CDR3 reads CATEKKYGENYGYTF. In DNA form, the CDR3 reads TGTGCCACCGAAAAAAAATACGGGGAGAACTATGGCTACACCTTC.

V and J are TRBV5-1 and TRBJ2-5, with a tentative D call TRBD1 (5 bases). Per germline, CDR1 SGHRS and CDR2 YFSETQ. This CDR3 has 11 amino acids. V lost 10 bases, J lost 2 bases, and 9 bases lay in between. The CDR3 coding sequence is TGCGCCTCTGGGGCTCAAGAGACCCAGTACTTC. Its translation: CASGAQETQYF.

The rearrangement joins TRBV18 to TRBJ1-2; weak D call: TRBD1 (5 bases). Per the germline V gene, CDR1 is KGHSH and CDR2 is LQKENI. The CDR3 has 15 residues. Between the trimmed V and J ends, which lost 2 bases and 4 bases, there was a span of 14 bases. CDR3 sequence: CASSPSKDGGYGYTF. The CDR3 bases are TGTGCCAGCTCACCATCGAAGGACGGGGGCTATGGCTACACCTTC.

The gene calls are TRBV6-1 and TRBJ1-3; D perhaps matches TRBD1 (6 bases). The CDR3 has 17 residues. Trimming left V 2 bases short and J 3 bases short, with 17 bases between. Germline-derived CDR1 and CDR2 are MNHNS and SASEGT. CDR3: CASSEFYWGGVGNTIYF. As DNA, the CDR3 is TGTGCCAGCAGTGAATTTTATTGGGGGGGCGTTGGAAACACCATATATTTT.

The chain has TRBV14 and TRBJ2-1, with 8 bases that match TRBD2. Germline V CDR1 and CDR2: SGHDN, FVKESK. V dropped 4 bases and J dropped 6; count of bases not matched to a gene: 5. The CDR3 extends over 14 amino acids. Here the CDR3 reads CASSPWTSLNEQFF. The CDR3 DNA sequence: TGTGCCAGCAGCCCGTGGACTAGCCTCAATGAGCAGTTCTTC.

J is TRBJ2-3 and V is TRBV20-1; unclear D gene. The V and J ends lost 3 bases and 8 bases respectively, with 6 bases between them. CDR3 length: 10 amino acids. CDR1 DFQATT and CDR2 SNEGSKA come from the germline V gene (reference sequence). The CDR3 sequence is CSASRVTQYF. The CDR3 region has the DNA TGCAGTGCTAGCCGGGTTACGCAGTATTTT.

CDR3: CASSLRGTSGTNQASYNEQFF. CDR3 nucleotides: TGTGCCAGCTCACTTCGGGGGACTAGCGGGACAAATCAAGCCTCCTACAATGAGCAGTTCTTC. V is TRBV18 and J is TRBJ2-1, with 13 bases aligning to TRBD2. Germline CDR1 and CDR2: KGHSH and LQKENI. This CDR3 contains 21 residues. The trim removed 4 bases at V and 0 bases at J, leaving 15 bases unmatched.

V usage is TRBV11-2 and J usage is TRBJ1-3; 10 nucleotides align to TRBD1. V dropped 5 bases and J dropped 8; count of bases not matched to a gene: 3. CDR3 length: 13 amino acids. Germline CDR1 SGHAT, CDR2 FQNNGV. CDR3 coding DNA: TGTGCCAGCAGCGGTGGACAGGGGGACACCATATATTTT. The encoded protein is CASSGGQGDTIYF.

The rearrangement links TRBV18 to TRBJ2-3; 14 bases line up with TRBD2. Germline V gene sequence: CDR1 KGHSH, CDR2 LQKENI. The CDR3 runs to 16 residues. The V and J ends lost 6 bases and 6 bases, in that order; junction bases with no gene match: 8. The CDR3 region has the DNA TGTGCCAGCTCTCCAAGACTAGCGGGGGGGGCGGATACGCAGTATTTT. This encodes CASSPRLAGGADTQYF.

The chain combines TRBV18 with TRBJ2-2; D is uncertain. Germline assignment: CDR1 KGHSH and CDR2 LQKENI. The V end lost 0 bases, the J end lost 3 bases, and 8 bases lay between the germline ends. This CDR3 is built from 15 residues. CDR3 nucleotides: TGTGCCAGCTCACCACCGAACCGGGACACCGGGGAGCTGTTTTTT. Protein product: CASSPPNRDTGELFF.

CDR3 region: CASSFPLGGPRGNEQFF. In DNA form, the CDR3 reads TGTGCCAGCAGTTTCCCCCTGGGCGGCCCGAGGGGGAATGAGCAGTTCTTC. The chain recombines TRBV28 with TRBJ2-1, with a possible D match to TRBD1 (6 bases). Germline CDR1 MDHEN, CDR2 SYDVKM. The CDR3 runs to 17 residues. V was clipped by 3 bases and J by 7 bases, with 22 bases between them.

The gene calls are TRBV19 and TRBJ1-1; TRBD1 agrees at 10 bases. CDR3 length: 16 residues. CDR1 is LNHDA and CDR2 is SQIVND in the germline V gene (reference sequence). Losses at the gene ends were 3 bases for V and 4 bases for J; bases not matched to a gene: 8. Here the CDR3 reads CASSIGPGQGFTEAFF. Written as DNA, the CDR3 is TGTGCCAGTAGTATTGGACCGGGACAGGGGTTCACTGAAGCTTTCTTT.

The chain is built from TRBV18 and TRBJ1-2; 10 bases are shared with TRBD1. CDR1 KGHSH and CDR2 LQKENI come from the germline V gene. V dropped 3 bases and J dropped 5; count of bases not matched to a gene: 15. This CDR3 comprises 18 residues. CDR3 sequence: CASSPQTGGGTPAYGYTF. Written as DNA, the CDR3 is TGTGCCAGCTCACCCCAGACAGGGGGCGGAACCCCAGCTTATGGCTACACCTTC.

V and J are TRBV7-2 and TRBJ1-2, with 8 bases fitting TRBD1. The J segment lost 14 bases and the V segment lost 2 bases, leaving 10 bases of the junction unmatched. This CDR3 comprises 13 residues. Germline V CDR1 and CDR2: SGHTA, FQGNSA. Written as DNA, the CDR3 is TGTGCCAGCAGCTTACTGACTTCCACAGGGGGGACCTTC. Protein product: CASSLLTSTGGTF.

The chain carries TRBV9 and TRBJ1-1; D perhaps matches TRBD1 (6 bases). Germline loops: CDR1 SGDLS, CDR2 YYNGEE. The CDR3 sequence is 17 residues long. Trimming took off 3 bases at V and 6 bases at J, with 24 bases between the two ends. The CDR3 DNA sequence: TGTGCCAGCAGCGCCGTTTTTAACAGGGTAGGTACGGCTGAAGCTTTCTTT. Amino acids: CASSAVFNRVGTAEAFF.

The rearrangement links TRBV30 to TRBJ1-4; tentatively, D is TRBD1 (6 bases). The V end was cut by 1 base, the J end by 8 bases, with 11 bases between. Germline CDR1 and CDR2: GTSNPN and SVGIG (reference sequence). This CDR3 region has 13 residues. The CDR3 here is CAWSAQGPEKLFF. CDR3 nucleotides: TGTGCCTGGAGTGCCCAGGGGCCCGAAAAACTGTTTTTT.

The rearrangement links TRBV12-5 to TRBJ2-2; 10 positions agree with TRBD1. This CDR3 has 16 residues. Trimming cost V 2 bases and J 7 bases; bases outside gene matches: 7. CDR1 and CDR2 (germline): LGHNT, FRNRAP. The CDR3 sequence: CASGLTTGGAGGELFF. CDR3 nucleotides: TGTGCTAGTGGTTTGACGACAGGGGGCGCCGGCGGGGAGCTGTTTTTT.